What follows is one T cell receptor (beta chain) and its context. This specimen comes from a study of beta chain features in type 1 diabetes. Trimming took off 5 bases at V and 2 bases at J, with 13 bases between the two ends. This CDR3 has 14 amino acids. Per the germline V gene, CDR1 is LNHDA and CDR2 is SQIVND (reference sequence). Every bit of the isolated RNA underwent reverse transcription, so sequencing read expressed TCRB transcripts. TCRdb's copy holds only in-frame clones and misses some; the assay was immunoSEQ multiplex PCR. The repertoire includes under 500,000 clones, roughly 31% of them detected once, and roughly 0.066% sits in the top ten.

This chain links TRBV19 with TRBJ2-7, with D possibly being TRBD1 (6 bases). Input material: naive CD4+ T cells from blood. The TCR was taken from a man aged 18-30 years in good health. CDR3: CASSLRQAPYEQYF. Written as DNA, the CDR3 is TGTGCCAGTAGTTTACGACAGGCCCCCTACGAGCAGTACTTC.